These 20 T cell receptor beta chains share one sample of origin, sequenced in a study of cytomegalovirus exposure and HLA in healthy donors. 60 Vbeta and 13 Jbeta primers were used in PCR. The assay was immunoSEQ multiplex PCR, and TCRdb's table has in-frame clones only and misses some. The table shows about 260,000 clones, with 84% occurring only once. Source material: PBMCs. The receptors stem from a woman aged 40 to 50 in good health and CMV-seropositive.

The chain carries TRBV10-3 and TRBJ1-1; 7 bases line up with TRBD1. V trimming: 5 bases; J trimming: 5 bases; junction bases outside the gene matches: 8. The germline V gene encodes CDR1 ENHRY and CDR2 SYGVKD. The CDR3 contains 14 residues. In DNA, the CDR3 is TGTGCCATCAGTTCCGGACAGGTTAGGACTGAAGCTTTCTTT. Residues: CAISSGQVRTEAFF.

The chain combines TRBV6-5 with TRBJ2-1; the match to TRBD2 covers 12 bases. The CDR3 has 15 amino acids. V lost 0 bases, J lost 8 bases, and 2 bases stayed unmatched. The germline CDR1 and CDR2 sequences are MNHEY and SVGAGI. CDR3 in DNA: TGTGCCAGCAGTTACTCACTAGCGGGAGGTTATGAGCAGTTCTTC. Amino acid sequence: CASSYSLAGGYEQFF.

The rearrangement joins TRBV30 to TRBJ2-1, with 14 bases that match TRBD2. CDR1 is GTSNPN, CDR2 SVGIG, per germline (reference sequence). V lost 3 bases and J lost 3; bases outside the gene matches: 4. The CDR3 sequence is 16 residues long. In DNA form, the CDR3 reads TGTGCCTGGAGGGCCGGGACTAGCGGGAGCTACAATGAGCAGTTCTTC. Amino acids: CAWRAGTSGSYNEQFF.

In its sample, this clone was seen once. The V and J genes are TRBV15 and TRBJ1-1, with D possibly being TRBD1 (5 bases). From germline, CDR1 is LNHNV and CDR2 YYDKDF (reference sequence). The CDR3 totals 15 residues. The germline V and J ends were trimmed by 3 bases and 5 bases, with 16 bases remaining between them. The DNA of the CDR3 is TGTGCCACCAGCAGCATCGACAGAGAGGATACTGAAGCTTTCTTT. Its translation is CATSSIDREDTEAFF. The whole variable domain, remainder taken from reference TRBV15 and TRBJ1-1, is DAMVIQNPRYQVTQFGKPVTLSCSQTLNHNVMYWYQQKSSQAPKLLFHYYDKDFNNEADTPDNFQSRRPNTSFCFLDIRSPGLGDTAMYLCATSSIDREDTEAFFGQGTRLTVV.

The table lists this clone with a few counts. The V and J genes are TRBV7-2 and TRBJ2-7; D gene unclear. CDR1 and CDR2 (germline): SGHTA, FQGNSA. V lost 4 bases, J lost 0 bases, and 13 bases lay in between. The CDR3 has 15 amino acids. CDR3 sequence reads: CASSSGGFPSYEQYF. CDR3 in DNA: TGTGCCAGCAGCTCAGGTGGGTTCCCCTCCTACGAGCAGTACTTC. Complete variable domain (other parts from reference TRBV7-2 and TRBJ2-7): GAGVSQSPSNKVTEKGKDVELRCDPISGHTALYWYRQSLGQGLEFLIYFQGNSAPDKSGLPSDRFSAERTGGSVSTLTIQRTQQEDSAVYLCASSSGGFPSYEQYFGPGTRLTVT.

The gene calls are TRBV28 and TRBJ1-5; D possibly corresponds to TRBD1 (6 bases). The CDR3 totals 16 residues. The V end was cut by 3 bases, the J end by 2 bases, with 14 bases between. Germline loops: CDR1 MDHEN, CDR2 SYDVKM. The CDR3 sequence: CASSFPTSGGNQPQHF. CDR3 bases: TGTGCCAGCAGTTTCCCTACATCAGGGGGCAATCAGCCCCAGCATTTT.

This chain connects TRBV4-3 to TRBJ2-7, with 8 positions matching TRBD2. The ends lost 0 bases at V and 4 bases at J; junction bases unmatched: 5. This CDR3 is built from 15 residues. Germline V gives CDR1 LGHNA, CDR2 YSLEER. The CDR3 spells CASSQDLGLGYEQYF. CDR3 DNA sequence: TGCGCCAGCAGCCAAGACCTGGGACTAGGTTACGAGCAGTACTTC.

The J gene is TRBJ2-2, the V gene TRBV7-8; the D is unclear. The CDR3 extends over 14 amino acids. V was shortened by 0 bases and J by 8 bases, with 10 bases between the two germline ends. In germline, CDR1 is SGHVS, CDR2 FQNEAQ. CDR3 sequence reads: CASSLAPAGGELFF. In DNA form, the CDR3 reads TGTGCCAGCAGCTTAGCCCCCGCCGGTGGGGAGCTGTTTTTT. Together with reference TRBV7-8 and TRBJ2-2, the CDR3 gives the full variable domain: GAGVSQSPRYKVAKRGQDVALRCDPISGHVSLFWYQQALGQGPEFLTYFQNEAQLDKSGLPSDRFFAERPEGSVSTLKIQRTQQEDSAVYLCASSLAPAGGELFFGEGSRLTVL.

In regard to this clone: One end of the junction varies from germline; a read error may be responsible. The V call is TRBV5-8, the J call TRBJ2-1; 9 nucleotides line up with TRBD2. The CDR3 sequence is 14 residues long. The germline V gene has CDR1 SGHTS and CDR2 YDEGEE. The CDR3 bases are TGTGCCGGCAGGGCAGGCCGACTAGCGGATGAGCAGTTCTTC. Protein product: CAGRAGRLADEQFF.

Turning to this clone: A read error may account for a junction end that differs from germline. V usage is TRBV16 and J usage is TRBJ2-6; 7 bases fit TRBD1. The CDR3 is 16 residues long. CDR1 KGHSY and CDR2 FQNENV come from the germline V gene. The CDR3 DNA reads as TGTGCCAGCAGCCAACGACAGGGCTCTGGGGCCAACGGCCTGACTTTC. This translates into CASSQRQGSGANGLTF. The variable domain in full, completed from reference TRBV16 and TRBJ2-6, reads GEEVAQTPKHLVRGEGQKAKLYCAPIKGHSYVFWYQQVLKNEFKFLISFQNENVFDETGMPKERFSAKCLPNSPCSLEIQATKLEDSAVYFCASSQRQGSGANGLTFGAGSRLTVL.

This clone was picked up one time. V and J are TRBV15 and TRBJ2-2, with D perhaps matching TRBD2 (5 bases). V gave up 0 bases and J gave up 5 bases, with 16 bases separating them. The CDR3 consists of 17 residues. Germline CDR1 and CDR2: LNHNV and YYDKDF (reference sequence). The CDR3 reads CATSREGSADLTGELFF. The CDR3 region has the DNA TGTGCCACCAGCAGAGAAGGGAGCGCCGACCTAACCGGGGAGCTGTTTTTT. The full variable domain, with the rest looked up from reference TRBV15 and TRBJ2-2, is DAMVIQNPRYQVTQFGKPVTLSCSQTLNHNVMYWYQQKSSQAPKLLFHYYDKDFNNEADTPDNFQSRRPNTSFCFLDIRSPGLGDTAMYLCATSREGSADLTGELFFGEGSRLTVL.

The J gene is TRBJ2-3, the V gene TRBV27; D is undetermined. The CDR3 totals 14 residues. In germline, CDR1 is MNHEY, CDR2 SMNVEV (reference sequence). Between the trimmed V and J ends, which lost 6 bases and 2 bases, there was a span of 12 bases. The CDR3 region has the DNA TGTGCCAGCAGCCGGAGATTTGCCACAGATACGCAGTATTTT. Amino acid sequence: CASSRRFATDTQYF.

This chain connects TRBV11-3 to TRBJ2-5, with D unclear. The CDR3 spans 11 residues. V was pared by 7 bases and J by 4 bases, with 7 bases between. Germline assignment: CDR1 SGHNT and CDR2 YENEEA. The DNA for the CDR3 is TGTGCCAGCAACTCAGGAGAGACCCAGTACTTC. Its protein product is CASNSGETQYF.

The rearrangement joins TRBV27 to TRBJ2-7, with D tentatively TRBD1 (5 bases). This CDR3 contains 13 residues. V lost 3 bases and J lost 4, with 10 bases in between. The V gene's germline CDR1 is MNHEY and CDR2 SMNVEV (reference sequence). CDR3 in DNA: TGTGCCAGCAGTTTTGGACATACTTACGAGCAGTACTTC. It codes for CASSFGHTYEQYF.

V usage is TRBV30 and J usage is TRBJ1-5; D is perhaps TRBD1 (5 bases). V was clipped by 4 bases and J by 4 bases, with 14 bases between them. The CDR3 loop spans 14 amino acids. In germline, CDR1 is GTSNPN, CDR2 SVGIG (reference sequence). CDR3 nucleotide sequence: TGTGCCTGGAATATGCAGGGCAGAAATCAGCCCCAGCATTTT. Protein: CAWNMQGRNQPQHF.

The rearrangement links TRBV30 to TRBJ2-1; 9 bases match TRBD2. The V and J ends lost 2 bases and 6 bases, in that order; junction bases with no gene match: 2. Germline lookup yields CDR1 GTSNPN and CDR2 SVGIG (reference sequence). CDR3 size: 13 residues. The CDR3 reads CAWSPGLANEQFF. DNA of the CDR3: TGTGCCTGGAGTCCGGGACTAGCCAATGAGCAGTTCTTC.

The chain joins TRBV5-1 to TRBJ2-4; D is unresolved. This CDR3 comprises 15 residues. Germline V gene lookup returns CDR1 SGHRS and CDR2 YFSETQ. Deletions cut 0 bases from V and 1 base from J, with 8 bases between. CDR3 in DNA: TGCGCCAGCAGCTTGGGCAGCGTCGCCAAAAACATTCAGTACTTC. This gives the protein CASSLGSVAKNIQYF. The complete variable domain, with remaining parts taken from reference TRBV5-1 and TRBJ2-4, reads KAGVTQTPRYLIKTRGQQVTLSCSPISGHRSVSWYQQTPGQGLQFLFEYFSETQRNKGNFPGRFSGRQFSNSRSEMNVSTLELGDSALYLCASSLGSVAKNIQYFGAGTRLSVL.

Note on this clone: One end of the junction is discordant with germline, which a read error may explain. The chain's CDR3 is CASSDNWGTLNF. The CDR3 nucleotides read TGTGCCAGCAGTGACAACTGGGGGACTTTGAACTTC. The chain couples TRBV6-4 to TRBJ2-5; the D gene is possibly TRBD2 (6 bases). CDR1 is MRHNA and CDR2 is SNTAGT in the germline V gene. CDR3 length equals 12 residues.

The CDR3 DNA reads TGTGCCAGCAGCTCCACAGGTTATAATGAAAAACTGTTTTTT. It yields the protein CASSSTGYNEKLFF. The genes are TRBV5-6 and TRBJ1-4; D possibly corresponds to TRBD1 (5 bases). There are 14 residues in the CDR3. Per germline, CDR1 SGHDT and CDR2 YYEEEE. V was cut by 3 bases and J by 4 bases, with 10 bases left in between.

The V call is TRBV18, the J call TRBJ2-1, with D tentatively TRBD1 (5 bases). Trimming removed 5 bases at V and 5 bases at J, with 13 bases between. This CDR3 comprises 14 residues. Germline assignment: CDR1 KGHSH and CDR2 LQKENI. CDR3 amino acids: CASSSYPGNNEQFF. The CDR3 DNA reads TGTGCCAGCTCATCTTACCCAGGGAACAATGAGCAGTTCTTC.